This TCR beta chain is from a study of T-cell reconstitution after alpha-beta-depleted transplantation in children. Whole-study results and caveats: Recipient T cells and thymic progenitors that survived gave rise to the high TCRbeta diversity observed at day 60 in some patients. One year post-transplant, T-cell counts and diversity were largely derived from T cells produced anew. Several hundred rapidly expanded clones from non-depleted graft cells reportedly supplied alpha-beta T cells about two months post-transplant.

The V gene's germline CDR1 is SEHNR and CDR2 FQNEAQ (reference sequence). The CDR3 is 17 amino acids. Trimming removed 1 base at V and 2 bases at J, with 15 bases between. The sample holds many counts of this clonotype. As yet, its antigen is unknown. Researchers prepared the TCRbeta library using unique molecular identifiers, the study reports. TCRdb reprocessed the PCR reads with MiXCR, giving one entry per CDR3 protein. Of about 17,000 distinct CDR3 sequences listed, under 6.5% are singletons. Here the sequenced sample was PBMCs, taken before TCRalphabeta/CD19-depleted stem cell transplant. The clonotype originates from a boy aged 10-17 years with acute lymphoblastic leukemia, due to receive a stem cell transplant. The rearrangement joins TRBV7-9 to TRBJ1-5; perhaps TRBD1 as D (6 bases). Written as DNA, the CDR3 is TGTGCCAGCAGCTTAGAGGTTGGGAGGGGGGGCAATCAGCCCCAGCATTTT. Protein product: CASSLEVGRGGNQPQHF. Full variable domain (outside the CDR3, taken from reference TRBV7-9 and TRBJ1-5): DTGVSQNPRHKITKRGQNVTFRCDPISEHNRLYWYRQTLGQGPEFLTYFQNEAQLEKSRLLSDRFSAERPKGSFSTLEIQRTEQGDSAMYLCASSLEVGRGGNQPQHFGDGTRLSIL.